The 3 T cell receptor beta chains below were found in one sample sequenced in a study of synovial regulatory T cells in juvenile arthritis. Synovial fluid was collected with matched peripheral blood from each patient with active arthritis. Using immunoSEQ multiplex PCR, the repertoire was profiled, and TCRdb retains in-frame clones only, with some absent. This table lists a few thousand clones. The sample comprised Treg cells from the synovium. These receptors were taken from a donor under 30 with juvenile idiopathic arthritis.

This clone counts as medium-sized (0.01 to 0.1%) by frequency. This chain links TRBV7-2 with TRBJ2-3; TCRdb proposes TRBD2, but this gene call is untestable without DNA. CDR1 is SGHTA, CDR2 FQGNSA, per germline. CDR3 length: 15 residues. No DNA was logged. The CDR3 region is CASSLELAGGHTQYF.

This clone is labeled medium-sized based on frequency. V is TRBV5-1 and J is TRBJ1-2. CDR1 is SGHRS, CDR2 YFSETQ, per germline. The CDR3 spans 16 residues. Only the protein is on record. The CDR3 loop reads CASSPGGQPGNYGYTF.

This clone is called medium-sized based on its frequency. The genes are TRBV10-2 and TRBJ1-5; the D gene TCRdb calls, TRBD1, cannot be checked with no DNA. Looked up from germline, CDR1 is WSHSY and CDR2 is SAAADI. CDR3 length: 13 amino acids. The entry carries no DNA sequence. This chain's CDR3 is CASGAGHNQPQHF.